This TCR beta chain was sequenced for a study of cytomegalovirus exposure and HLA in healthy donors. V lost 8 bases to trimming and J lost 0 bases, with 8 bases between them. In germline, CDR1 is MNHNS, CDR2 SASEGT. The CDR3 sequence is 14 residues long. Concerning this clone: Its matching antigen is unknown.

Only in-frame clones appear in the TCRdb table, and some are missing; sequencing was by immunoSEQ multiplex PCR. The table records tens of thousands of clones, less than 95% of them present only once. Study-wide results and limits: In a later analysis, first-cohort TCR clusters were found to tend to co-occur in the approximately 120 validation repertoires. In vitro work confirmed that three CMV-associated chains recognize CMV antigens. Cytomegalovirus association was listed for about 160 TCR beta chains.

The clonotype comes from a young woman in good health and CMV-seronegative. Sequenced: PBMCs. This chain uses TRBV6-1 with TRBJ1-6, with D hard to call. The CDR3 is CASVRGSYNSPLHF. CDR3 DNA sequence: TGTGCCAGCGTCAGAGGCTCCTATAATTCACCCCTCCACTTT.